This record looks at one TCR beta chain sequence and its context. This clonotype has a count of ten or more. Its antigen has not been determined. It has no much larger one-base neighbor in the sample; base qualities were not kept. Trimming removed 0 bases from V and 3 bases from J; the gene matches leave 6 bases unexplained. CDR1 is given as SGHVS and CDR2 as FNYEAQ, both from the germline V gene. The cysteine opens and the phenylalanine closes a CDR3 of 18 amino acids. This entry keeps only the CDR3 DNA: 54 bases, framed from base 1. The data originate from a study of low-dose radiotherapy and immunotherapy resistance in tumors (dated by TCRdb to the early 2020s). Background on the whole study: In Cohort 1, 0.5 Gy per fraction was delivered every 2 weeks, and a total PTV dose of 6.5 Gy was prescribed. In Cohort 2, 1 Gy per fraction was delivered every two weeks, for a total of 13 Gy over 26 weeks. Patients took aspirin 300 mg orally once daily for four cycles, starting on cycle 1 day 1. The translational analysis covered eight patients: three from the first dose cohort and the first five from the second dose cohort. To make first-strand cDNA, Superscript III was used along with a set of TRAV- and TRBV-specific primers so that both the TCRalpha and TCRbeta chains were covered. Every two weeks, patients got intravenous cyclophosphamide at 200 mg/m2, given one day ahead of each radiation and immunotherapy administration. An Illumina MiniSeq instrument was used to deep-sequence the TCRalpha and TCRbeta libraries. Patients were given nivolumab as a 240 mg flat dose every two weeks and ipilimumab at 1 mg/kg every six weeks, with both drugs delivered intravenously. The trial did not randomize participants into treatment groups.

TCRdb names Illumina MiniSeq as the instrument used. TCRs were amplified with Phusion for about 20 PCR cycles using a constant-region primer together with the adapter attached to the V primers. The isolated mRNA was amplified using the MessageAmp II aRNA Amplification Kit, with in vitro transcription performed for approximately 16 hours at 37 degrees C. mRNA for TCR sequencing was isolated with the Dynabeads mRNA DIRECT Purification Kit. Indexed Illumina adapters were added in a second approximately 25-cycle Phusion PCR, and the resulting products were purified with AMPure XP beads. On the study's bioinformatics: Custom Perl scripts were used to pool TCR sequences that encoded the same protein, to remove out-of-frame sequences, and to calculate the abundance of each clonotype. Any TCR sequence backed by just one read was left out of the analysis. Among the metrics used to describe the repertoires were Shannon entropy, Gini index, clonality, richness, and the frequency of TCRs shared between repertoires. TCRdb handled the public reads itself, with Q25 trimming in fastp and clone calling in MiXCR, and kept productive beta chains. Identical CDR3 proteins give one entry, which carries the most common genes and DNA. The V and J calls come from TCRdb's annotation, not from the publication. For this sample there are tens of thousands of distinct CDR3 sequences; approximately 12% appear just once. The leading ten clones occupy approximately 6.2% of the sample.

In the paper's terms, the time point label means: before trial treatment. Donors were enrolled in RACIN, a single-arm phase I dose-escalation trial in which nivolumab, ipilimumab, aspirin, low-dose cyclophosphamide and low-dose radiotherapy were combined. To be eligible, a patient needed to have an advanced solid tumor that was TIL-negative. This receptor chain uses TRBV7-6 and TRBJ2-2, with 11 bases in between that match TRBD2. Sequenced here: PBMCs, sampled before treatment. The source is a female donor with ovarian cancer. This receptor carries the CDR3 CASSLADSGGAYTGELFF. The sequenced DNA: TGTGCCAGCAGCTTAGCGGATAGCGGGGGGGCCTACACCGGGGAGCTGTTTTTT.